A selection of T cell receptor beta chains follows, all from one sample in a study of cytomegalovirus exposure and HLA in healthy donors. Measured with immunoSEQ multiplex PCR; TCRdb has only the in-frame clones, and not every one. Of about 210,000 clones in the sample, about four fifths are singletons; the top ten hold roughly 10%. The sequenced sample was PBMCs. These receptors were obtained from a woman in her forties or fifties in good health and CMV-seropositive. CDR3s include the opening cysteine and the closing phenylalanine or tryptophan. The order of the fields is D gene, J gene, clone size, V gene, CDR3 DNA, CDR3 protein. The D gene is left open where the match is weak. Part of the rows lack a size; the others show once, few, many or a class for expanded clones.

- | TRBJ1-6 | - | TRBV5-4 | TGTGCTAGCAGCTGGGGGGGGGACCCGGGTTCACCCCTCCACTTT | CASSWGGDPGSPLHF
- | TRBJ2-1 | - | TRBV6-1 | TGTGCCAGCAGTAAACAGGAGGGTTTGTATGAGCAGTTCTTC | CASSKQEGLYEQFF
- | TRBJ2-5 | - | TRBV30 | TGTGCCTGGAGTGTTCGAGGGAGTGAGCAGTACTTC | CAWSVRGSEQYF
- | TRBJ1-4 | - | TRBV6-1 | TGTGCCAGCAGTGCACAGGTCGGTGAAAAACTGTTTTTT | CASSAQVGEKLFF
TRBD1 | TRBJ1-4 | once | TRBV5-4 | TGTGCCAGCAGCTCCCTGGGACAGAAGATAGAAAAACTGTTTTTT | CASSSLGQKIEKLFF
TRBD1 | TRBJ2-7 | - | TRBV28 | TGTGCCAGCAGCCCTTTGAGGACAGGGTTAGGAAGCGAGCAGTACTTC | CASSPLRTGLGSEQYF
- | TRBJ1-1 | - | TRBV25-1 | TGTGCCAGCATGGGCAGAATGAACACTGAAGCTTTCTTT | CASMGRMNTEAFF
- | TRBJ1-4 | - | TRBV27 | TGTGCCAGCAGTTTTGGGGCTTATAATGAAAAACTGTTTTTT | CASSFGAYNEKLFF
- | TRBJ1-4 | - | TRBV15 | TGTGCCACCAGCAGGGACGGGGATCGGAGGAAACTGTTTTTT | CATSRDGDRRKLFF
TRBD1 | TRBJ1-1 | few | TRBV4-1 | TGCGCCAGCAGCCTAGGACAGGGTCCCAGATTGCGTACTGAAGCTTTCTTT | CASSLGQGPRLRTEAFF
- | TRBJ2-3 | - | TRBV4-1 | TGCGCCAGCAGCCACCGCCTAGAGTCGTCTAGCACAGATACGCAGTATTTT | CASSHRLESSSTDTQYF
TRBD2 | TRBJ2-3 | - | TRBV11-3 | TGTGCCAGCAGCCAAGGGACTAGCGGGGACATTCCAGATACGCAGTATTTT | CASSQGTSGDIPDTQYF